Given below is one TCR beta chain in context. What this receptor recognizes is not known. Per-nucleotide qualities are absent, and no much larger clonotype sits a single base away. For this chain, trimming is 5 bases at the V end and 3 bases at the J end, and the number of junction bases without a gene match is 5. From cysteine to phenylalanine, the CDR3 is 15 amino acids long. Just CDR3 DNA is preserved here, 45 bases in frame from base 1. CDR1 MDHEN and CDR2 SYDVKM are derived from the germline V gene. The donors were healthy, HIV-negative adults with no recently reported acute infections or vaccinations. Every donor was a Caucasian adult living in Nashville, Tennessee, USA. CD4+ T cells were enriched by magnetic negative selection, after which naive cells were positively selected on CD45RA and the negative fraction was taken as the memory subset. Blood was obtained by leukapheresis, after which PBMCs were separated by Ficoll-Histopaque density gradient centrifugation and cryopreserved in liquid nitrogen vapor phase. Analytical flow cytometry was used to check the purity and quantity of every magnetically sorted T cell population. From each sorted fraction, genomic DNA was isolated and quantified by UV absorbance on a Nanodrop 2000c.

The data originate from a study of shared clonotypes between healthy human individuals (dated by TCRdb to about 2020). The study in broad terms: The cohort included three men and a couple of women between 18 and 49 years of age. For each donor, CD4 naive and CD4 memory were each given three plates, CD8 naive was given two plates, and CD8 memory was given one plate. Leukapheresis yielded between about 0.9 and 9.5 billion PBMCs per donor. To estimate repertoire size and how much clonotypes are shared between individuals, the study performed deep sequencing of blood TCR repertoires from 4 to 6 healthy adults. Different laboratories and diverse techniques were used to prepare libraries and sequence TCR repertoires, to increase sequencing depth and limit assay-specific biases. What the work shows at the level of the full study, not this receptor alone: Even with the large sequencing depth, rarefaction of the sorted-subset datasets indicated that sequencing was incomplete. Larger estimated clonotype richness was generally found for naive subsets than for memory subsets. Pairwise subsampling led to the expectation that sequencing depth would affect the degree of clonotype sharing among donors. Compared with non-shared clonotypes, clonotypes shared by all four sorted-subset donors had higher generation probabilities. Sampling was restricted to blood, and TCR repertoires in tissue are likely to differ from TCR repertoires in blood. Sharing across a few donors was observed for 5% to 6.5% of naive CD4, about 3.2% of naive CD8, roughly 2.4% of memory CD4, and roughly 0.4% of memory CD8 clonotypes. The small number of donors limited the genetic and exposure-history diversity represented.

Using the deep immunoSEQ assay, multiplex PCR amplified TCR CDR3 regions from genomic DNA. Extracted genomic DNA from each cell subset was distributed evenly across all wells of several immunoSEQ 96-well plates, and each plate was treated as a replicate. Each replicate PCR for sorted subsets received roughly 0.2 ug genomic DNA, equal to roughly 30,000 T cell genomes. Purified libraries were quantified with a Qubit 3.0 fluorometer, sized on a Bioanalyzer 2100, and re-quantified with the KAPA Library Quantification kit. Each immunoSEQ 96-well plate was sequenced on its own single-read 150-cycle Illumina NextSeq 550 flow cell. The original pipeline was this. Because only junctional sequences without quality scores were contained in the immunoSEQ output, filtering matching that applied to full-length reads could not be performed. To assign V/J genes and CDR3, sequences were annotated against IMGT germline references using PyIR, a Python wrapper for IgBLAST v1.9. Reads were filtered out if the reads had weak V/J assignments (E-value above 1e-6), no CDR3, stop codons, out-of-frame junctions, or ambiguous translated residues. V3J clonotypes were defined by identical inferred V gene, J gene, and CDR3 amino acid sequence. To compute the percentage overlap between repertoires, the number of shared unique clonotypes was divided by the size of the smaller repertoire. Three approaches were used to assess repertoire richness: RTK rarefaction, the Chao1 estimator, and Recon v2.1 estimates of unobserved clonotypes. Generation probabilities for all TCRbeta clonotypes obtained by the gDNA method from several donors were computed using OLGA. The clones in this table, taken by TCRdb from immuneACCESS, are in-frame only. Not every clone is retained; where verified, under half of the shortfall comes from an unresolved V gene, and the cause of the rest is unknown. The V and J calls and clone size are taken from that table; D and trimming were inferred from the DNA. This sample is represented by fewer than 2.5 million clones; approximately 94% of them were singletons. Of the sample, 0.36% falls within the top ten clones.

Sequencing was performed on naive CD4+ T cells from PBMCs. Sample cell subset or site, as interpreted from the label and publication: CD45RA+ positively selected. The sequence derives from a man aged 18 to 29 in good health. Some clones in this sample may be carry-over from other donors' samples. The chain links TRBV28 with TRBJ2-7; 12 bases in the middle match TRBD2. At the DNA level, the sequence is TGTGCCAGCAGTCGGACTAGCGGGAATCTCTACGAGCAGTACTTC. The translation is CASSRTSGNLYEQYF.